This T cell receptor beta chain was observed in a study of blood T cells in healthy people across ages. The germline V gene has CDR1 SGHRS and CDR2 YFSETQ. Germline trimming cut 2 bases from V and 6 bases from J; bases unmatched to any gene: 4. This CDR3 has 13 amino acids. This clonotype showed up just a few times. The authors ran a second PCR of 7 to 11 cycles using a sample-barcoded 5' primer and a J-beta primer mix. In TCRdb, the 5' RACE reads were re-called with MiXCR into one record per CDR3 protein. The sample consists of approximately 880,000 distinct CDR3 sequences, under 50% of them appearing once.

Source material: blood. The receptor was isolated from a man aged 25-45 years in good health. This chain uses TRBV5-1 with TRBJ2-7; 8 bases fit TRBD1. The CDR3: CASSFGQGSEQYF. In DNA, the CDR3 is TGCGCCAGCAGCTTTGGACAGGGAAGCGAGCAGTACTTC.